The sequence of this TCR beta chain was determined in a study of shared clonotypes between healthy human individuals. The assay was immunoSEQ multiplex PCR, and TCRdb's table has in-frame clones only and misses some. The data hold 530,000 or so clones, with around 79% observed a single time. V was clipped by 3 bases and J by 3 bases; unmatched bases: 7. Per the germline V gene, CDR1 is SNHLY and CDR2 is FYNNEI. The CDR3 length is 15 residues. This chain connects TRBV2 to TRBJ2-7, with 8 bases identical to TRBD1. The sequence was collected from a woman aged 40 to 50 in good health. Some clones in this sample may be carry-over from other donors' samples. Sequencing was done on a sample of PBMCs. This CDR3 is CASSEVAGTGYEQYF. The CDR3 DNA sequence: TGTGCCAGCAGTGAGGTCGCCGGGACAGGCTACGAGCAGTACTTC. Complete variable domain (other parts from reference TRBV2 and TRBJ2-7): EPEVTQTPSHQVTQMGQEVILRCVPISNHLYFYWYRQILGQKVEFLVSFYNNEISEKSEIFDDQFSVERPDGSNFTLKIRSTKLEDSAMYFCASSEVAGTGYEQYFGPGTRLTVT.